This paragraph reports one TCR beta chain. The sample originates from a study of blood T cell repertoires in COVID-19. Across the study: Sources were T cells, B-cell-depleted T cells, or PBMCs; the material itself was cDNA or gDNA.

This CDR3 comprises 16 residues. V shed 0 bases, J shed 1 base, and the junction held 1 base outside the gene matches. Germline CDR1 and CDR2: SGHTA and FQGNSA. TCRdb keeps only in-frame clones here, not all; method: immunoSEQ multiplex PCR. The sample includes 100,000 or so clones, about 80% of them seen just once. The TCR originated in a woman aged 70 to 79 with acute or convalescent COVID-19. The chain combines TRBV7-2 with TRBJ2-2; TRBD2 aligns across 8 bases. The material sequenced was peripheral blood. The CDR3 loop is CASSLAGGVNTGELFF. The CDR3 region has the DNA TGTGCCAGCAGCTTAGCCGGGGGGGTGAACACCGGGGAGCTGTTTTTT.